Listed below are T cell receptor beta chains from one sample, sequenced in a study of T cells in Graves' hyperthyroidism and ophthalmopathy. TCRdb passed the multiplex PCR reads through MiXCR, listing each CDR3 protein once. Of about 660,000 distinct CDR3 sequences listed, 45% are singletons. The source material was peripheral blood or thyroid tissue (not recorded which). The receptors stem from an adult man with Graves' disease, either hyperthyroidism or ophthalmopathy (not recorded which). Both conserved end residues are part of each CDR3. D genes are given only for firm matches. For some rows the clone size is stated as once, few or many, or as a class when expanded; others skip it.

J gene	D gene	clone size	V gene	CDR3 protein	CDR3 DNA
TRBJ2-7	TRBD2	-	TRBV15	CATSSLDPSGVSYEQYF	TGTGCCACCAGCAGCTTGGACCCTAGCGGAGTTTCCTACGAGCAGTACTTC
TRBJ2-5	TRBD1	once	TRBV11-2	CASSSRTGRQETQYF	TGTGCCAGCAGCTCCCGGACAGGTCGGCAAGAGACCCAGTACTTC
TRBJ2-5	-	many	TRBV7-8	CASSLVPVETQYF	TGTGCCAGCAGCTTAGTGCCAGTCGAGACCCAGTACTTC
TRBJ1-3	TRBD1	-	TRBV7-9	CASSQGADGNTIYF	TGTGCCAGCTCACAGGGGGCGGACGGAAACACCATATATTTT
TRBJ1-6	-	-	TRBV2	CASASGGHSPLHF	TGTGCCAGCGCCAGTGGGGGTCATTCACCCCTCCACTTT
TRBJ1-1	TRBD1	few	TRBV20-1	CSARPQGGYTEAFF	TGCAGTGCTAGACCTCAGGGGGGGTACACTGAAGCTTTCTTT
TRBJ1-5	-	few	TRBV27	CASSLAAGLNQPQHF	TGTGCCAGCAGTTTAGCCGCAGGGCTCAATCAGCCCCAGCATTTT
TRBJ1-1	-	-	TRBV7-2	CASAPTQGNTEAFF	TGTGCTAGCGCACCTACTCAGGGGAACACTGAAGCTTTCTTT
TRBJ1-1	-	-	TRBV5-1	CASRTGGVGSEAFF	TGCGCCAGCAGAACGGGGGGCGTAGGCTCTGAAGCTTTCTTT
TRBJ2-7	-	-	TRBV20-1	CSARGPQGYEQYF	TGCAGTGCTAGAGGACCACAGGGCTACGAGCAGTACTTC